What follows describes a single T cell receptor beta chain. What antigen it recognizes has not been identified. No base quality information exists; no much larger clone differs at one position. This entry comes from a study of prognosis after radiotherapy for stage I lung cancer (dated by TCRdb to the early 2020s). For the wider study: Between early 2018 and January 2019, 15 to 20 stage I NSCLC patients were enrolled in Nanjing, China. Stage I lung tumors that were newly diagnosed and primary were found in around 13 patients, while a handful of patients had oligometastatic NSCLC after surgical resection of the primary tumor. All patients were regarded as medically inoperable, because of comorbidities in over 10 patients and refusal of surgery in about seven patients. The cohort included about a dozen men and 5 or 6 women, with a median age of approximately 76 years and a range of roughly 53 to 90 years. Tumor histology was squamous cell carcinoma in about seven patients and adenocarcinoma in around 12. SBRT was delivered in 3 to 5 fractions with a biologically effective dose of at least 100 Gy, and image-guided IMRT or VMAT was used for delivery. SBRT was not combined with any concurrent therapy in any patient. Four of the 19 patients developed distant metastases after SBRT, at a median of around seven months; the other 15 showed no significant progression. Peripheral blood TCR beta repertoires were profiled in stage I NSCLC patients before and after stereotactic body radiotherapy, and the repertoires were related to distant failure. A total of around 40 blood samples from around 19 patients were sequenced, with one sample obtained before and one obtained after SBRT for each patient.

General findings and caveats noted by the study authors: Whether the expanded TCR clones were tumor-specific was not determined. The small cohort and short follow-up limited the study, so independent validation of the findings is needed. Post-SBRT Shannon entropy and its change from baseline were lower in patients who developed distant metastases; baseline Shannon entropy was not associated with metastases. All reported P values were unadjusted for multiple comparisons. A decrease in unique TCR clone counts was observed after SBRT (median approximately 10,000 before versus around 6,900 after; Wilcoxon paired P=0.011). Differences by metastasis status were reportedly seen in TRBV and TRBJ usage frequencies, involving two V genes at baseline and, after SBRT, under 10 V genes and two J genes.

All patients had node-negative disease on CT and PET/CT, and none had a history of other malignancies or had previously received chemotherapy or radiotherapy. At each of two time points, around 6 milliliters of peripheral venous blood were collected into EDTA tubes. Ficoll-Paque Plus density-gradient centrifugation was used to isolate PBMCs. Samples were stored at -80°C immediately after collection until analysis. Two rounds of multiplex PCR were used to amplify the TCR beta CDR3 region from genomic DNA. In the first PCR round, primers specific to each TRBV and TRBJ gene were used, and the primer sequences were filed in Chinese patent CN105087789A. The second PCR round used universal primers. The Roche High Pure PCR Template Preparation Kit was used to extract genomic DNA from the frozen PBMCs. Libraries were sequenced paired-end with 151 bp reads on an Illumina HiSeq 3000. The study's processing was this. Raw reads lacking the multiplex PCR primer sequences were removed with CutAdapt. Using PEAR, the high-quality paired reads were merged into contigs. TRB V, D and J gene segments were assigned to each contig with MiXCR by alignment to reference sequences. CDR3 sequences were clustered by base quality and sequence similarity to remove sequencing errors. Shannon entropy normalized by the natural log of productive TCR sequence number was used as the measure of diversity. To get clonality, Shannon entropy was divided by the natural log of the number of unique clonotypes, and that result was subtracted from one. The Youden index of ROC curves was used to select progression-free survival cut-offs for repertoire metrics, and analyses were performed in R 3.5.3. TCRdb reran the public reads through fastp at Q25 and MiXCR, keeping productive beta chains. Here each entry gathers all rows of one CDR3 protein and keeps the most common genes and DNA. It is TCRdb's table, rather than the study itself, that gives the V and J calls and clone size. Within this sample are 31,000 or so distinct CDR3 sequences, with 42% of them counted one time only. The ten most abundant clones make up 15% of the sample.

Material: PBMCs, obtained before or after stereotactic body radiation therapy (not recorded which). The TCR was taken from a donor aged 50 or older with non-small cell lung cancer.

The DNA is TGTGCGGCCATGGCTAGCGGGGGGGCAGAGACCCAGTACTTC. This yields the protein CAAMASGGAETQYF. The sequence joins TRBV6-1 to TRBJ2-5; TRBD2 fits 12 bases in the junction. CDR3 length: 14 amino acids, cysteine to phenylalanine. The read is trimmed to its CDR3 DNA, 42 bases read in frame from base 1. The germline V gene sets CDR1 to MNHNS and CDR2 to SASEGT.